This entry describes one T cell receptor (beta chain). Its antigen is undetermined. The length of the CDR3 is 17 residues. Trimming removed 1 base from V and 1 base from J, with 13 bases in between. The germline CDR1 and CDR2 sequences are SNHLY and FYNNEI. The data stem from a study of cytomegalovirus exposure and HLA in healthy donors. About the research overall: Genotyping showed around four fifths of about 370 donors falling in the Caucasian-associated ancestry cluster.

The PCR ran on 60 Vbeta and 13 Jbeta primers. Sequencing was performed with immunoSEQ multiplex PCR; in TCRdb, only in-frame clones are kept and a portion is missing. This table holds around 100,000 clones, around 80% found once. Whole-study results and caveats: With later analysis, a missense DCLRE1C variant became linked to TCR beta V- and J-gene trimming. Serostatus for CMV was the only available immune exposure information. Productive status was seen about 87% or about 30% of the time for most TCR beta V segments in an earlier analysis.

Material: PBMCs. J is TRBJ1-4 and V is TRBV2; the D gene is possibly TRBD1 (5 bases). The TCR comes from a woman between 40 and 55 years old in good health and CMV-seronegative. The CDR3 here is CASSEDGGWKTNEKLFF. The CDR3 region has the DNA TGTGCCAGCAGTGAAGACGGGGGTTGGAAAACTAATGAAAAACTGTTTTTT.